At least ten counts were recorded for the clone carrying this T cell receptor beta chain. Its target is unknown. With a J-beta primer mix and a sample-barcoded 5' primer, a second PCR ran about 7 to 12 cycles. A 12-random-nucleotide template-switch adaptor tagged each cDNA molecule. TCRdb called the 5' RACE reads again in MiXCR, with one record for every CDR3 protein. The top ten hold 15% to 19% of the sample, which has roughly 640,000 distinct CDR3 sequences, approximately 30% seen once. The sample, about 9.7 milliliters of peripheral blood, was drawn from each donor. The data were taken from a study of blood T cells in healthy people across ages. Notes on the study in general: Older individuals had lower TCR beta diversity per million T cells (the decline was roughly linear). Researchers deemed the diversity estimates from one million T cells underestimates.

The sequence was obtained from a woman of 80 years or more in good health. Sequencing was carried out using blood.

In DNA, the CDR3 is TGTGCCAGCAGCCATTCTTTTGGACCGCAGTTCTTC. Translated, it gives CASSHSFGPQFF. This chain links TRBV3-1 with TRBJ2-1, with unresolved D. From germline, CDR1 is LGHDT and CDR2 YNNKEL (reference sequence). The CDR3 is 12 residues long. Trimming removed 3 bases at V and 12 bases at J, with 12 bases between.